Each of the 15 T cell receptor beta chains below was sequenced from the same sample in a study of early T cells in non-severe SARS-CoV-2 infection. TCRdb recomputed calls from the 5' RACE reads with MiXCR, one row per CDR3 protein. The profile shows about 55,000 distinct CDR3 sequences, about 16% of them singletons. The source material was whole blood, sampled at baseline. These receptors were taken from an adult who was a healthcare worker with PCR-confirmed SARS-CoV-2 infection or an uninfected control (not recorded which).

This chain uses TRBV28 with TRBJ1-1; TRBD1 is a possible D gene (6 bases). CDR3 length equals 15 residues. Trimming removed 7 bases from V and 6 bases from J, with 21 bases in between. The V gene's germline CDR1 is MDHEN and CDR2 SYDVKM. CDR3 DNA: TGTGCCAGCACCGGGGGCGGTTATTACACCCCTGAAGCTTTCTTT. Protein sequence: CASTGGGYYTPEAFF.

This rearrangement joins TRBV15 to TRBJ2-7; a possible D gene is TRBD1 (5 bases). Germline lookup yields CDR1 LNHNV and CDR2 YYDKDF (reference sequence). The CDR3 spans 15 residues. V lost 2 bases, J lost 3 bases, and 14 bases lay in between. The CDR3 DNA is TGTGCCACCAGCAGAACCAAGACAGAAAGCTACGAGCAGTACTTC. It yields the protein CATSRTKTESYEQYF.

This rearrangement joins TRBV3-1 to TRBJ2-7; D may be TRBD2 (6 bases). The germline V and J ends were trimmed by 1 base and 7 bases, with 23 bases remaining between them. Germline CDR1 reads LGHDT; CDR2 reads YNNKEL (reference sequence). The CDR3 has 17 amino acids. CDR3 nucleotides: TGTGCCAGCAGCCAAGCTTTTAGCGGACCACACCAAGGTGAGCAGTACTTC. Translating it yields CASSQAFSGPHQGEQYF.

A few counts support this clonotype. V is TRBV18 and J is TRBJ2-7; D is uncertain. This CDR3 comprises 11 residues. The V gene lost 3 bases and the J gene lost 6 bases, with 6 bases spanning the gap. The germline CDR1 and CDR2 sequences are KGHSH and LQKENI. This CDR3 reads CASSPGGEQYF. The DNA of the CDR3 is TGTGCCAGCTCACCGGGTGGCGAGCAGTACTTC.

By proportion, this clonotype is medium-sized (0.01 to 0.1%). The CDR3 sequence: CASSVQGTKNTGELFF. The CDR3 DNA reads TGTGCCAGCAGTGTTCAGGGGACTAAGAACACCGGGGAGCTGTTTTTT. The gene calls are TRBV2 and TRBJ2-2; weak D call: TRBD2 (7 bases). The germline V gene has CDR1 SNHLY and CDR2 FYNNEI. The CDR3 covers 16 residues. Trimming took 4 bases from V and 1 from J, leaving 13 bases between them.

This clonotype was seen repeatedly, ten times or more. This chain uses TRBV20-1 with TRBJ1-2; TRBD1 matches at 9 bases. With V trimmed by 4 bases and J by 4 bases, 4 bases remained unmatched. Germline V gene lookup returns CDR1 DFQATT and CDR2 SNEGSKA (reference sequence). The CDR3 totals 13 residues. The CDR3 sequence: CSATTGGIYGYTF. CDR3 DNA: TGCAGTGCTACGACAGGGGGGATCTATGGCTACACCTTC.

CDR3 loop: CSVDLGTDTQYF. CDR3 nucleotides: TGCAGCGTTGACCTTGGCACAGATACGCAGTATTTT. The V call is TRBV29-1, the J call TRBJ2-3; D remains ambiguous. V was shortened by 3 bases and J by 1 base, with 5 bases between the two germline ends. The CDR3 consists of 12 residues. Germline CDR1 reads SQVTM; CDR2 reads ANQGSEA.

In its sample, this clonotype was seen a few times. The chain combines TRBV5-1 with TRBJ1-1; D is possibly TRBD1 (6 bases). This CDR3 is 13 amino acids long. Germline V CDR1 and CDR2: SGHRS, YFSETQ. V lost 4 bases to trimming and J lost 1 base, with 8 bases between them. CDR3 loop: CASSEQGNTEAFF. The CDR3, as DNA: TGCGCCAGCAGCGAACAGGGGAACACTGAAGCTTTCTTT.

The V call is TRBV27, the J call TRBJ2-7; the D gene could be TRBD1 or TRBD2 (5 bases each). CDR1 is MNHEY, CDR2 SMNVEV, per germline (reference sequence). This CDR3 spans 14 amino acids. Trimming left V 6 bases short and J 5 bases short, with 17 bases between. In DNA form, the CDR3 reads TGTGCCAGCAGCCAAGGGACGCAGGCCCACGAGCAGTACTTC. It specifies CASSQGTQAHEQYF.

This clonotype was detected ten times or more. The CDR3 here is CASTRTQGFNQPQHF. CDR3 nucleotide sequence: TGTGCCAGCACACGCACTCAGGGTTTTAATCAGCCCCAGCATTTT. V and J are TRBV7-8 and TRBJ1-5; D may be TRBD1 (5 bases). Germline V gives CDR1 SGHVS, CDR2 FQNEAQ. The CDR3 loop spans 15 amino acids. The ends were cut back, 7 bases at V and 4 bases at J, with 17 bases in the middle.

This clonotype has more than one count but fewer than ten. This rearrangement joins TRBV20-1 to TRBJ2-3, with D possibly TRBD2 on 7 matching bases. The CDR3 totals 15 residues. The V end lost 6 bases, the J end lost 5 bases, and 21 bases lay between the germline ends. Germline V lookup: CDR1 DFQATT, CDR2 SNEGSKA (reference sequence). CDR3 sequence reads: CSAHGGGHSGDTQYF. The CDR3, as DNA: TGCAGTGCCCACGGCGGGGGCCATTCAGGAGATACGCAGTATTTT.

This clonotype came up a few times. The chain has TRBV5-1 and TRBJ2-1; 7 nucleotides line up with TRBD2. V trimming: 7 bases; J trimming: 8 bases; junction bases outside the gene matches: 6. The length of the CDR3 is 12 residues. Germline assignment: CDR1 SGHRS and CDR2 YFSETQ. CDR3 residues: CASGGVVDEQFF. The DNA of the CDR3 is TGCGCCAGCGGGGGGGTAGTGGATGAGCAGTTCTTC.

The CDR3 is CASGQGTDTQYF. In nucleotides, the CDR3 is TGTGCCAGCGGACAGGGCACAGATACGCAGTATTTT. This chain connects TRBV2 to TRBJ2-3; 7 bases agree with TRBD1. The CDR3 sequence is 12 residues long. Germline V gives CDR1 SNHLY, CDR2 FYNNEI. Trimming cost V 8 bases and J 1 base; bases outside gene matches: 0. Together with reference TRBV2 and TRBJ2-3, the CDR3 gives the full variable domain: EPEVTQTPSHQVTQMGQEVILRCVPISNHLYFYWYRQILGQKVEFLVSFYNNEISEKSEIFDDQFSVERPDGSNFTLKIRSTKLEDSAMYFCASGQGTDTQYFGPGTRLTVL.

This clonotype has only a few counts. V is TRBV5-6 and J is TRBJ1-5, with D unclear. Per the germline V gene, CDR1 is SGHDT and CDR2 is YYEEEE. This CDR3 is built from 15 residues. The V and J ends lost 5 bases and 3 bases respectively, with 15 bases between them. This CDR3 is CASRPWQAPNQPQHF. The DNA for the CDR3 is TGTGCCAGCAGACCGTGGCAGGCGCCCAATCAGCCCCAGCATTTT.

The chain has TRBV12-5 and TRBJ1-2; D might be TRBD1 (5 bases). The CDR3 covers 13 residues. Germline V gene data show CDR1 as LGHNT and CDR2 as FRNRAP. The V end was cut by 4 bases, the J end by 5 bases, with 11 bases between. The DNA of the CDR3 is TGTGCTAGTGGTTCCCCTCCAGGGTATGGCTACACCTTC. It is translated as CASGSPPGYGYTF.